The 12 T cell receptor beta chains below were found in one sample sequenced in a study of response to subunit inactivated influenza vaccine. MiXCR was run by TCRdb on the RT-PCR reads, yielding one entry per CDR3 protein. The data contain 150,000 or so distinct CDR3 sequences, about 10% of them singletons. This sample comprised CD8+ T cells sorted from PBMCs, obtained 23 months after vaccination. Source of these receptors: a man between 50 and 69 years old who received an inactivated influenza vaccine.

This chain joins TRBV6-6 and TRBJ2-2; possibly TRBD2 for D (5 bases). With 2 bases removed from V and 10 bases from J, the gap between germline ends came to 11 bases. CDR1 MNHNY and CDR2 SVGAGI come from the germline V gene (reference sequence). The CDR3 consists of 13 residues. CDR3 amino acids: CASSYGSGEELFF. CDR3 coding DNA: TGTGCCAGCAGTTACGGTTCCGGGGAGGAGCTGTTTTTT.

V is TRBV10-2 and J is TRBJ2-7, with 14 bases fitting TRBD2. Losses at the gene ends were 10 bases for V and 2 bases for J; bases not matched to a gene: 4. Germline assignment: CDR1 WSHSY and CDR2 SAAADI. The CDR3 covers 14 residues. CDR3 in DNA: TGCGCCACGGGACTAGCGGGAGCCGCCTACGAGCAGTACTTC. This translates into CATGLAGAAYEQYF.

The chain links TRBV4-3 to TRBJ2-5; a possible D gene is TRBD2 (6 bases). CDR3 length equals 12 residues. CDR1 and CDR2 (germline): LGHNA, YSLEER. The V end lost 1 base, the J end lost 7 bases, and 7 bases lay between the germline ends. The CDR3 DNA sequence: TGCGCCAGCAGCCAAGTGGGAGGGACCCAGTACTTC. It is translated as CASSQVGGTQYF.

The chain carries TRBV4-1 and TRBJ2-7, with 12 positions matching TRBD1. Germline CDR1 MGHRA, CDR2 YSYEKL. Trimming took 3 bases from V and 7 from J; bases not matched to a gene: 7. The CDR3 consists of 15 residues. The CDR3 is CASSHLGQGAKEQYF. The CDR3 DNA reads as TGCGCCAGCAGCCACCTGGGACAGGGGGCGAAGGAGCAGTACTTC.

The V and J genes are TRBV4-3 and TRBJ1-5, with D possibly TRBD1 on 5 matching bases. The CDR3 totals 15 residues. Germline V gene sequence: CDR1 LGHNA, CDR2 YSLEER. V lost 4 bases and J lost 2, with 12 bases in between. The CDR3 region is CASSRALGGNQPQHF. As DNA, the CDR3 is TGCGCCAGCAGCCGAGCTTTAGGGGGCAATCAGCCCCAGCATTTT.

This clonotype was seen ten or more times. The gene calls are TRBV27 and TRBJ2-3, with 7 nucleotides matching TRBD1. Germline loops: CDR1 MNHEY, CDR2 SMNVEV (reference sequence). The CDR3 has 15 residues. Losses at the gene ends were 4 bases for V and 2 bases for J; bases not matched to a gene: 6. The DNA of the CDR3 is TGTGCCAGCAGTTCAACAGGGGCCCCCACAGATACGCAGTATTTT. Encoded protein: CASSSTGAPTDTQYF.

In its sample, this clonotype was seen many times. The rearrangement uses TRBV15 and TRBJ2-3; tentative D call: TRBD2 (5 bases). Germline values: CDR1 LNHNV, CDR2 YYDKDF (reference sequence). The V gene lost 1 base and the J gene lost 1 base, with 15 bases spanning the gap. The CDR3 contains 17 residues. This chain's CDR3 is CATSRGFWRPGTDTQYF. The CDR3 DNA sequence: TGTGCCACCAGCAGAGGGTTCTGGAGGCCCGGCACAGATACGCAGTATTTT.

The table lists this clonotype with a few counts. The gene calls are TRBV6-1 and TRBJ2-7; TRBD1 matches at 7 bases. CDR3 length: 14 amino acids. CDR1 and CDR2 (germline): MNHNS, SASEGT. With V trimmed by 7 bases and J by 5 bases, 11 bases remained unmatched. The CDR3 region is CASTRDRDADEQYF. The DNA for the CDR3 is TGTGCCAGCACCAGAGACAGGGATGCGGACGAGCAGTACTTC.

This clonotype was recorded a few times. The chain combines TRBV14 with TRBJ1-1; D gene ambiguous. The CDR3 covers 13 residues. Germline V lookup: CDR1 SGHDN, CDR2 FVKESK. The V end was cut by 4 bases, the J end by 1 base, with 7 bases between. The CDR3: CASSRFENTEAFF. CDR3 bases: TGTGCCAGCAGCCGTTTTGAGAACACTGAAGCTTTCTTT.

In this sample, this clonotype turned up many times. An end of the junction does not agree with germline; a read error may underlie this. The CDR3 sequence: CASKISGGSNEQYF. DNA for the CDR3: TGCGCCAGCAAGATTAGCGGGGGCTCCAACGAGCAGTACTTC. This chain uses TRBV5-1 with TRBJ2-7, with 9 bases that match TRBD2. The CDR3 is 14 residues long. Germline values: CDR1 SGHRS, CDR2 YFSETQ.

The chain uses TRBV4-1 and TRBJ2-3; 8 nucleotides match TRBD2. Trimming removed 5 bases from V and 6 bases from J; junction bases left unmatched: 22. The CDR3 length is 19 residues. Germline lookup yields CDR1 MGHRA and CDR2 YSYEKL. The CDR3, as DNA: TGCGCCAGCAGCATAACGGACCCCTCTACTAGCGGTGGATTGGATACGCAGTATTTT. This codes for CASSITDPSTSGGLDTQYF.

This clonotype was picked up a small number of times. CDR3: CSAEEGTNYGYTF. As DNA, the CDR3 is TGCAGCGCTGAGGAGGGGACTAACTATGGCTACACCTTC. The chain recombines TRBV29-1 with TRBJ1-2; weak D call: TRBD1 (5 bases). This CDR3 region has 13 residues. V was cut by 7 bases and J by 0 bases, with 12 bases left in between. The V gene's germline CDR1 is SQVTM and CDR2 ANQGSEA.